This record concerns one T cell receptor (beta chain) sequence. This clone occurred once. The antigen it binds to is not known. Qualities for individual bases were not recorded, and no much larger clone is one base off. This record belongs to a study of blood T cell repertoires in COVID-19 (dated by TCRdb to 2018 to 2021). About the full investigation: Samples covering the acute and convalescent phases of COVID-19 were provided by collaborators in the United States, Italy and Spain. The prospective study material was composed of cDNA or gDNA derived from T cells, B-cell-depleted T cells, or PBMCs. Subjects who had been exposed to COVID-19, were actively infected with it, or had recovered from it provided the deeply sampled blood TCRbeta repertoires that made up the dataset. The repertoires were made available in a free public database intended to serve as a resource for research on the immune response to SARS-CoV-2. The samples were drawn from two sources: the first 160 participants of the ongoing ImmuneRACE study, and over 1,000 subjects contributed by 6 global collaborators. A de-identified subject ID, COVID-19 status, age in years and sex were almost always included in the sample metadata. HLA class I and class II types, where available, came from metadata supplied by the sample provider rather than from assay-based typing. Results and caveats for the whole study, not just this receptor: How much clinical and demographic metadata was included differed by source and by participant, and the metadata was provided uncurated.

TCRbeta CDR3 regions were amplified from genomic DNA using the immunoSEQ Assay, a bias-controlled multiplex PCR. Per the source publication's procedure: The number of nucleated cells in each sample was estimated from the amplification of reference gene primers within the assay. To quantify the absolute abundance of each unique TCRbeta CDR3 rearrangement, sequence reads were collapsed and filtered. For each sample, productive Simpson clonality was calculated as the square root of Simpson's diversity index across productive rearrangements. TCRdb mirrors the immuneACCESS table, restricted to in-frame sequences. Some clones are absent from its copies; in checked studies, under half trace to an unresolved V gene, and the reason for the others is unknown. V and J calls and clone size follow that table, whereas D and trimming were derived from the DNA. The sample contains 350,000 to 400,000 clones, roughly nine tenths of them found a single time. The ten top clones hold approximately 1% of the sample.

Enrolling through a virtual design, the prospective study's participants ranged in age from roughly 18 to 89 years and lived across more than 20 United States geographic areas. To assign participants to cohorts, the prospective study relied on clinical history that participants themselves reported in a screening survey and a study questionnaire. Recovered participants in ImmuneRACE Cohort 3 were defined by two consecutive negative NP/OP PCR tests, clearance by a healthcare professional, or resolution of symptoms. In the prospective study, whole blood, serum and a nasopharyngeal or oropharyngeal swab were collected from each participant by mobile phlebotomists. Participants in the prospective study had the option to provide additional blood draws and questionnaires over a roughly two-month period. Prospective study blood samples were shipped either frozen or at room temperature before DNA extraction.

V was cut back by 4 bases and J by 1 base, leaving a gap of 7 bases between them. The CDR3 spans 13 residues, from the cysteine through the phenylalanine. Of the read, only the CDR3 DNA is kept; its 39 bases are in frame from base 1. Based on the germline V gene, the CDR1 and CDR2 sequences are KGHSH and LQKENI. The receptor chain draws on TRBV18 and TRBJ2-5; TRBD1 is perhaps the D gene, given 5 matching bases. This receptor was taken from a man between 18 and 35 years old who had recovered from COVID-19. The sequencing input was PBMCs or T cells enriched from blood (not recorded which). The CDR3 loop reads CASSRTIQETQYF. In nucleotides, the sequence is TGTGCCAGCTCACGGACAATCCAAGAGACCCAGTACTTC.